The 3 T cell receptor beta chains given below trace back to one sample, sequenced in a study of cytomegalovirus exposure and HLA in healthy donors. Use of 60 Vbeta and 13 Jbeta primers characterized the PCR. TCRdb keeps only in-frame clones here, not all; method: immunoSEQ multiplex PCR. This sample has about 130,000 clones, with roughly four fifths found just once. The sample was PBMCs. Receptors were obtained from a girl aged 2 to 9 in good health and CMV-seronegative.

This sequence joins TRBV4-3 and TRBJ2-7; 7 bases align to TRBD1. The V and J ends lost 0 bases and 4 bases, in that order; junction bases with no gene match: 9. The germline CDR1 and CDR2 sequences are LGHNA and YSLEER. This CDR3 comprises 16 residues. The CDR3 loop is CASSQDRQGVGYEQYF. CDR3 DNA: TGCGCCAGCAGCCAAGATCGGCAGGGGGTAGGGTACGAGCAGTACTTC.

The chain's CDR3 is CASSSTGNQPQHF. CDR3 bases: TGTGCCAGCAGCTCCACAGGAAATCAGCCCCAGCATTTT. The chain employs TRBV7-2 and TRBJ1-5, with D maybe TRBD1 (5 bases). Germline V lookup: CDR1 SGHTA, CDR2 FQGNSA. V dropped 4 bases and J dropped 4 bases, with 8 bases sitting between them. This CDR3 has 13 amino acids.

The V call is TRBV6-5, the J call TRBJ2-7; D may be TRBD2 (5 bases). Between the trimmed V and J ends, which lost 4 bases and 1 base, there was a span of 11 bases. The CDR3 contains 14 residues. Germline-derived CDR1 and CDR2 are MNHEY and SVGAGI. The CDR3 region has the DNA TGTGCCAGCAGTTCCCGACCGGGGTCCTACGAGCAGTACTTC. As protein: CASSSRPGSYEQYF.